This TCR beta chain is from a study of human T cells and chemical hapten exposure. Regarding the study as a whole: Alopecia in all donors means immunity may differ from healthy individuals.

TCRdb reanalysed the RACE reads using MiXCR and keeps one entry per CDR3 protein. This sample yields roughly 380,000 distinct CDR3 sequences, of which more than 4.5% are seen a single time; approximately 2.1% belongs to the top ten. Documented time point: patch test 1, 2 weeks after DPC sensitization. Treatment in this sample: therapeutic diphenylcyclopropenone sensitization with weekly scalp DPC. This clonotype was seen ten or more times. As yet, its antigen is unknown. A read error may produce the germline difference seen at one junction end. Germline values: CDR1 LGHDT, CDR2 YNNKEL (reference sequence). The CDR3 is made up of 14 amino acids.

The chain is built from TRBV3-1 and TRBJ1-1, with a possible D match to TRBD1 (6 bases). The sequencing here drew on whole blood, taken in connection with sensitization to the hapten diphenylcyclopropenone (DPC). This TCR derives from a woman aged 45-65 years with alopecia areata. Some clones in this sample may be carry-over from other donors' samples. In DNA, the CDR3 is TGCGCCAGCAGCCAAGCAGGGGCGAACACTGAAGCTTTCTTT. Translation gives CASSQAGANTEAFF.